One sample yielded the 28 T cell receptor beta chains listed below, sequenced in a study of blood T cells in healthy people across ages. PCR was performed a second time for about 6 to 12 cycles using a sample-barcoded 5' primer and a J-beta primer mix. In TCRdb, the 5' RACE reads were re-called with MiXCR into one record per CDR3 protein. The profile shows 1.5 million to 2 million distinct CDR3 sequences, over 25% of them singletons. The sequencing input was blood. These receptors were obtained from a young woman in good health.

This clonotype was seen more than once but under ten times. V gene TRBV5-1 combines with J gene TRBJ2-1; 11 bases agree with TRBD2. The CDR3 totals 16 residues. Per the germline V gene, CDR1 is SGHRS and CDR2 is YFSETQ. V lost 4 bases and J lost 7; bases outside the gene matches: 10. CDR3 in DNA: TGCGCCAGCAGCAATATAGCGGGGGGGGACCTGAATGAGCAGTTCTTC. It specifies CASSNIAGGDLNEQFF.

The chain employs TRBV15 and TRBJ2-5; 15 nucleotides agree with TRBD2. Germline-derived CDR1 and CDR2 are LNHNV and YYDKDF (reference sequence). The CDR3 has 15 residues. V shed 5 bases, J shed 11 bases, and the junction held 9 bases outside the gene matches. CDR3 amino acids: CATSHRTSGRDEQYF. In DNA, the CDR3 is TGTGCCACCAGCCATCGGACTAGCGGGAGGGATGAGCAGTACTTC. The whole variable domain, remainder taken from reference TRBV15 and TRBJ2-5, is DAMVIQNPRYQVTQFGKPVTLSCSQTLNHNVMYWYQQKSSQAPKLLFHYYDKDFNNEADTPDNFQSRRPNTSFCFLDIRSPGLGDTAMYLCATSHRTSGRDEQYFGPGTRLLVL.

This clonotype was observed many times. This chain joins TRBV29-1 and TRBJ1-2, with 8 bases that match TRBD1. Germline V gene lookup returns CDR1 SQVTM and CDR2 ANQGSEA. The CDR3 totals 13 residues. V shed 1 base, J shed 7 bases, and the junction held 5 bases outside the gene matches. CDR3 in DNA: TGCAGCGTTGAAGCGGACAGGGATGTTGGCTACACCTTC. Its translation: CSVEADRDVGYTF.

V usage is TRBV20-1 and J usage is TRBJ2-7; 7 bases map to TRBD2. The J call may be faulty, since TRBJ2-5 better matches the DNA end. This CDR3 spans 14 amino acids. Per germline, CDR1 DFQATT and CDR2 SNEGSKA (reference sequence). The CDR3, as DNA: TGCAGTGCTCCCAAGGGACTGGGGGGGGAGACCCAGTACTTC. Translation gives CSAPKGLGGETQYF.

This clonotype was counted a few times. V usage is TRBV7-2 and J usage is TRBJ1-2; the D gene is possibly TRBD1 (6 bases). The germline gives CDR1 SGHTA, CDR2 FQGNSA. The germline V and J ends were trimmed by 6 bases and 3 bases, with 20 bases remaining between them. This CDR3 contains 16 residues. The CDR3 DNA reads TGTGCCAGCAGGTCCACCGGGACAACCGCTTACTATGGCTACACCTTC. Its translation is CASRSTGTTAYYGYTF.

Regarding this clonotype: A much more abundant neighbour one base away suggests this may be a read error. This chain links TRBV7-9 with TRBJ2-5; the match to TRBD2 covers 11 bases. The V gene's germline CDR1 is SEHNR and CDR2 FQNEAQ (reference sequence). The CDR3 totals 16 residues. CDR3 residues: CVSSLPYSGGAKTQYF. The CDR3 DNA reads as TGTGTCAGCAGCTTACCCTATAGCGGGGGGGCGAAGACCCAGTACTTC.

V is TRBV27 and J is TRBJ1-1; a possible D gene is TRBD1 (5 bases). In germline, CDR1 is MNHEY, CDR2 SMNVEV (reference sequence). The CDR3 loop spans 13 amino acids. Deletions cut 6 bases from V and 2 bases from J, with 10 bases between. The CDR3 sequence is CASRFQGNTEAFF. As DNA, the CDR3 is TGTGCCAGCAGGTTCCAGGGAAACACTGAAGCTTTCTTT.

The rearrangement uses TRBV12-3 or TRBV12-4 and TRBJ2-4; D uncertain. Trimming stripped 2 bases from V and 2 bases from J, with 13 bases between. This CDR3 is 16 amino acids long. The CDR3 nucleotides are TGTGCCAGCAGTTTACACGGCGCGGAATCCAAAAACATTCAGTACTTC. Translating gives CASSLHGAESKNIQYF.

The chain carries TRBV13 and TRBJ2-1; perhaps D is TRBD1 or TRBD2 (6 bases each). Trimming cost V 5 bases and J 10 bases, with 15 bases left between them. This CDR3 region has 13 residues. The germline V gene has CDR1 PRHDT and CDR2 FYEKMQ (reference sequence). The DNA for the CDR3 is TGTGCCAGCAGCCAAGGGGGTCGGGAGGAGCAGTTCTTC. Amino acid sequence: CASSQGGREEQFF.

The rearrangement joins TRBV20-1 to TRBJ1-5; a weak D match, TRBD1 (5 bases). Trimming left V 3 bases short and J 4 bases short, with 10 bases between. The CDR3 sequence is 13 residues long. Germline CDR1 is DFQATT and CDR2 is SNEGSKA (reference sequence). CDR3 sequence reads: CSARQGTNQPQHF. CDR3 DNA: TGCAGTGCTAGGCAGGGAACAAATCAGCCCCAGCATTTT.

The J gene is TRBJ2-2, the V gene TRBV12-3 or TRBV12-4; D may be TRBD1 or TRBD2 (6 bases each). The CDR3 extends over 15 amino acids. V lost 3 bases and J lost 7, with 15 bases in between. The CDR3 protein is CASSLVGGRDGELFF. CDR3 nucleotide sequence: TGTGCCAGCAGTTTGGTTGGGGGGCGGGACGGGGAGCTGTTTTTT.

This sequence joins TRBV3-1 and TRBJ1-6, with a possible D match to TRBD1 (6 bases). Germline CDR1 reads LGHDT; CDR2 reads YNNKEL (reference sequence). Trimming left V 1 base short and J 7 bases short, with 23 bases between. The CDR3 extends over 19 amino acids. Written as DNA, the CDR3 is TGTGCCAGCAGCCAAGCGGGATTTTGGGGGGCCCTCGTGAATTCACCCCTCCACTTT. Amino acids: CASSQAGFWGALVNSPLHF.

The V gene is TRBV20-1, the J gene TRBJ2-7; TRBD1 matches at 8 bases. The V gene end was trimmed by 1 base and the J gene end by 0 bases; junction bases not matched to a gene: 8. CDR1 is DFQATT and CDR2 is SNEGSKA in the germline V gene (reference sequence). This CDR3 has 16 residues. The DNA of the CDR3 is TGCAGTGCTAGAGGCCCGGACAGGGACCTCTCCTACGAGCAGTACTTC. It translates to CSARGPDRDLSYEQYF.

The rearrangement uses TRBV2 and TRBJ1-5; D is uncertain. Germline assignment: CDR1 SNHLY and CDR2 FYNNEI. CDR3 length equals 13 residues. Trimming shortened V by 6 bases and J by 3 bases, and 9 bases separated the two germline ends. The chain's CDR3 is CASRRPDNQPQHF. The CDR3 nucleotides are TGTGCCAGCAGGAGGCCGGACAATCAGCCCCAGCATTTT. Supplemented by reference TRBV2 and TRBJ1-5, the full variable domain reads EPEVTQTPSHQVTQMGQEVILRCVPISNHLYFYWYRQILGQKVEFLVSFYNNEISEKSEIFDDQFSVERPDGSNFTLKIRSTKLEDSAMYFCASRRPDNQPQHFGDGTRLSIL.

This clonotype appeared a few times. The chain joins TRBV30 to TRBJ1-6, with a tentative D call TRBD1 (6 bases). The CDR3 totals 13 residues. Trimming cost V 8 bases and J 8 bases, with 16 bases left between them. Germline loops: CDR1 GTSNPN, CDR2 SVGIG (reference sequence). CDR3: CARNQGFDSPLHF. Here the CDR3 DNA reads TGTGCCCGAAACCAGGGGTTCGATTCACCCCTCCACTTT.

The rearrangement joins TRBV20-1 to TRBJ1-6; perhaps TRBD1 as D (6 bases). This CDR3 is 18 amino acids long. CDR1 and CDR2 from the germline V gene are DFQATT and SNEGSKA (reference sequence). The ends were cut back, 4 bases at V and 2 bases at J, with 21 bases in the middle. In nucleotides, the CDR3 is TGCAGTGCTATTCCGGGACACCCGCTTTCTCCCTATAATTCACCCCTCCACTTT. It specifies CSAIPGHPLSPYNSPLHF.

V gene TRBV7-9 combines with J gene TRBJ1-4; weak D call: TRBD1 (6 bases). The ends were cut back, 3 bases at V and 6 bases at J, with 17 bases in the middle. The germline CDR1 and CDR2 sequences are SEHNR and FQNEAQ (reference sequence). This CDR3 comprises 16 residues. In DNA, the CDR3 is TGTGCCAGCAGCTTTGTTGAGGGTTCAGGGGATGAAAAACTGTTTTTT. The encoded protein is CASSFVEGSGDEKLFF.

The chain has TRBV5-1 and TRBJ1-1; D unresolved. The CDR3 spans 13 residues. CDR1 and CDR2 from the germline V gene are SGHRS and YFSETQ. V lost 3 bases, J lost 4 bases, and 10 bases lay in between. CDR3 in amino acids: CASSSAPGTEAFF. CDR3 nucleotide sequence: TGCGCCAGCAGCTCGGCCCCTGGCACTGAAGCTTTCTTT.

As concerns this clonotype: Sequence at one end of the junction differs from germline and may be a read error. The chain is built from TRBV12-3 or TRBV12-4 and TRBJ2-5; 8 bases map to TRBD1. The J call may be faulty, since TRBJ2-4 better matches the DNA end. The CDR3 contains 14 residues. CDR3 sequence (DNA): TGTACCAGCAGTCGGGGACAGGCGAAAAACATTCAGTACTTC. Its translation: CTSSRGQAKNIQYF.

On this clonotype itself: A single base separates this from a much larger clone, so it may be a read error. This chain's CDR3 is CATSARLGRREQFF. CDR3 coding DNA: TGTGCCACCAGTGCCAGACTTGGAAGGAGGGAGCAGTTCTTC. V and J are TRBV24-1 and TRBJ2-1; the D gene is possibly TRBD2 (5 bases). V gave up 5 bases and J gave up 10 bases, with 17 bases separating them. The germline V gene encodes CDR1 KGHDR and CDR2 SFDVKD. This CDR3 region has 14 residues.

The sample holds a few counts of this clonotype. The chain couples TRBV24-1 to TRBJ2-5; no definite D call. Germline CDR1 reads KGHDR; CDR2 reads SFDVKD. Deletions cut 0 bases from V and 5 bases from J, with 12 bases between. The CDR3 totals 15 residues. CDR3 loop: CATSDLGTLPETQYF. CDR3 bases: TGTGCCACCAGTGATTTGGGCACCCTTCCCGAGACCCAGTACTTC.

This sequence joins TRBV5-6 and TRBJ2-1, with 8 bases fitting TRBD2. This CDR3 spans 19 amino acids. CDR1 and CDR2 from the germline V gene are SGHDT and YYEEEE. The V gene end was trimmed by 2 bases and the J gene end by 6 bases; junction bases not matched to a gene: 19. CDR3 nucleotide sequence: TGTGCCAGCAGCTTAGGTCCCCTCGGTTTAGCGGGAAATACCAATGAGCAGTTCTTC. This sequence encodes CASSLGPLGLAGNTNEQFF.

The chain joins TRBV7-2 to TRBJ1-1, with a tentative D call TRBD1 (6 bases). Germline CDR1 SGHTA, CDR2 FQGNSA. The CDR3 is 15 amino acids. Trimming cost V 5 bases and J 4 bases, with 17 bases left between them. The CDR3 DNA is TGTGCCAGCAGCCCTATTCAGGGGCGTCGCACTGAAGCTTTCTTT. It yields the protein CASSPIQGRRTEAFF.

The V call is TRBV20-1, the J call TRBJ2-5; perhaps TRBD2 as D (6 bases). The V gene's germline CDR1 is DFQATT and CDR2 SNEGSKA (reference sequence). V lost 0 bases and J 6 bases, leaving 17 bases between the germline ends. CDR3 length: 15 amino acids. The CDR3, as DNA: TGCAGTGCTAGAGATGGGGACTCCTGGGCGAAGACCCAGTACTTC. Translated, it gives CSARDGDSWAKTQYF.

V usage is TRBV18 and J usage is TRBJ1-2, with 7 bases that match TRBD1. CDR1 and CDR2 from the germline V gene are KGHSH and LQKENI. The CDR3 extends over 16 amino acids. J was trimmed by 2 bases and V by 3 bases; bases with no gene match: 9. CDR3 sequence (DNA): TGTGCCAGCTCACCTCAGGGACAGCTATCCAACTATGGCTACACCTTC. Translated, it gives CASSPQGQLSNYGYTF.

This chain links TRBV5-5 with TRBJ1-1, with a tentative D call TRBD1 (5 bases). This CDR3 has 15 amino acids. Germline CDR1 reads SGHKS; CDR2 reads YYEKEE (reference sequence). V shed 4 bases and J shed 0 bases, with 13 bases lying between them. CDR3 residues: CASSGGPAMNTEAFF. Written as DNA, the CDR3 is TGTGCCAGCAGCGGGGGACCGGCCATGAACACTGAAGCTTTCTTT. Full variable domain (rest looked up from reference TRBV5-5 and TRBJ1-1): DAGVTQSPTHLIKTRGQQVTLRCSPISGHKSVSWYQQVLGQGPQFIFQYYEKEERGRGNFPDRFSARQFPNYSSELNVNALLLGDSALYLCASSGGPAMNTEAFFGQGTRLTVV.

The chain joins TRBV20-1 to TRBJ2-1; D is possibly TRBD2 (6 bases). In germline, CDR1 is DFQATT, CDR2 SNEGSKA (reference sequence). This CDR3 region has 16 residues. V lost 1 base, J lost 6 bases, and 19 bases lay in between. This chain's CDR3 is CSARGGVGGRSNEQFF. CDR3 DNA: TGCAGTGCTAGAGGGGGAGTGGGGGGTCGGAGCAATGAGCAGTTCTTC.

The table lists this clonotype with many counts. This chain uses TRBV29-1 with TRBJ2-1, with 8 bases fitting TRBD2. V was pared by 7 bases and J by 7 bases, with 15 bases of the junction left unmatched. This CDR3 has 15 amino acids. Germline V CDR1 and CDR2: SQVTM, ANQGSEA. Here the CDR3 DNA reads TGCAGCGCCCGGACTAGCTTGGATCCGGAAAATGAGCAGTTCTTC. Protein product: CSARTSLDPENEQFF.